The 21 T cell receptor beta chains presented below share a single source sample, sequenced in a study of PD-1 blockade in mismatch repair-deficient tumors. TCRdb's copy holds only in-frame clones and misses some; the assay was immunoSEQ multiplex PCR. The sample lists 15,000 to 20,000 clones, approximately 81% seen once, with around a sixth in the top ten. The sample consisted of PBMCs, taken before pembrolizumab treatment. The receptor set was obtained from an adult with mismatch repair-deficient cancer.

CDR3 DNA: TGTGCCAGCTCACCCCTGGGGGGGAACGAAGAGACCCAGTACTTC. This gives the protein CASSPLGGNEETQYF. The chain joins TRBV18 to TRBJ2-5; TRBD2 matches 7 bases. The CDR3 sequence is 15 residues long. Trimming at V came to 3 bases and at J to 3 bases, leaving 7 bases not matched to a gene. Looked up from germline, CDR1 is KGHSH and CDR2 is LQKENI.

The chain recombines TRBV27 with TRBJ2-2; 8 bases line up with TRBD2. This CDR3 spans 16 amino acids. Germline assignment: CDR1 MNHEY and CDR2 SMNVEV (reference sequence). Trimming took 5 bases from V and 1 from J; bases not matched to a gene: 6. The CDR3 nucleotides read TGTGCCAGCAGTCTTCTACTAGCGGAGAACACCGGGGAGCTGTTTTTT. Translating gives CASSLLLAENTGELFF.

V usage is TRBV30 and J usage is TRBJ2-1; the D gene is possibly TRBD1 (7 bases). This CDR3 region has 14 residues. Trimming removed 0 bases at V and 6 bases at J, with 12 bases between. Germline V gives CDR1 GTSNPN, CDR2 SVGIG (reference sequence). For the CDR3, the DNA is TGTGCCTGGAGTGTAGGGGGGACAGCCAATGAGCAGTTCTTC. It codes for CAWSVGGTANEQFF. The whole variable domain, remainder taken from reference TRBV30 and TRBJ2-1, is SQTIHQWPATLVQPVGSPLSLECTVEGTSNPNLYWYRQAAGRGLQLLFYSVGIGQISSEVPQNLSASRPQDRQFILSSKKLLLSDSGFYLCAWSVGGTANEQFFGPGTRLTVL.

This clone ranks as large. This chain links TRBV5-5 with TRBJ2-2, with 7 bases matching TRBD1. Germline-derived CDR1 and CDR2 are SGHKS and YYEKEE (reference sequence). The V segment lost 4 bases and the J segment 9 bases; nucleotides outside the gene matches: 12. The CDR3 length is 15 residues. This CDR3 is CASSVDRVDYRELFF. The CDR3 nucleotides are TGTGCCAGCAGCGTCGACAGGGTGGATTACCGGGAGCTGTTTTTT.

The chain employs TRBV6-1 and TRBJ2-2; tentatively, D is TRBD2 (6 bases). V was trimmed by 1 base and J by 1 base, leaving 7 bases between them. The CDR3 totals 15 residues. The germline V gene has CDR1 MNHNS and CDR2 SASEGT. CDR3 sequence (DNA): TGTGCCAGCAGTGAAGAGGGAGGGAACACCGGGGAGCTGTTTTTT. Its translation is CASSEEGGNTGELFF.

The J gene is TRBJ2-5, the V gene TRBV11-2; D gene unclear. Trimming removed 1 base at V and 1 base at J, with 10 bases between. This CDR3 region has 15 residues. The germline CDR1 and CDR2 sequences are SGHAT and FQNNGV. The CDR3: CASSLVGNSQETQYF. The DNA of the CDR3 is TGTGCCAGCAGCTTAGTAGGCAACAGCCAAGAGACCCAGTACTTC.

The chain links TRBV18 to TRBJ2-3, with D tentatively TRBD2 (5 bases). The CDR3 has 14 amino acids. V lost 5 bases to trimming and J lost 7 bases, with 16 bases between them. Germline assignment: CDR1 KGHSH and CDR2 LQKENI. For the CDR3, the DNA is TGTGCCAGCTCAGGACTCCAGGATACAAATACGCAGTATTTT. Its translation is CASSGLQDTNTQYF. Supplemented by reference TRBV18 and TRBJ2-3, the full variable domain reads NAGVMQNPRHLVRRRGQEARLRCSPMKGHSHVYWYRQLPEEGLKFMVYLQKENIIDESGMPKERFSAEFPKEGPSILRIQQVVRGDSAAYFCASSGLQDTNTQYFGPGTRLTVL.

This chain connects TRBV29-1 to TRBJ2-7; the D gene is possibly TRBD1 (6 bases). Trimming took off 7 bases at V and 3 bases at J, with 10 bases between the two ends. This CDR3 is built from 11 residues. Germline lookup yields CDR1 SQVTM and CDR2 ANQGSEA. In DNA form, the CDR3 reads TGCAGCGCTACACAGGGCTACGAGCAGTACTTC. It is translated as CSATQGYEQYF.

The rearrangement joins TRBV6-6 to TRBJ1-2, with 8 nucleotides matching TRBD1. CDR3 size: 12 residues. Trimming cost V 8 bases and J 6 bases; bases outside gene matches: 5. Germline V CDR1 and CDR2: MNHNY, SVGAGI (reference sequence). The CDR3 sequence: CASSIQGDGYTF. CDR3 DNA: TGTGCCAGCTCCATACAGGGGGATGGCTACACCTTC.

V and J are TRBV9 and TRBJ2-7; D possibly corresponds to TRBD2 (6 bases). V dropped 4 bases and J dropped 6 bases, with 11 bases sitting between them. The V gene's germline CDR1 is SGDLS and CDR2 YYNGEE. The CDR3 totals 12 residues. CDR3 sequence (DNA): TGTGCCAGCAGCCGCGCGGGGAGCGAGCAGTACTTC. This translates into CASSRAGSEQYF. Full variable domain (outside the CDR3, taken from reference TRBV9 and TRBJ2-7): DSGVTQTPKHLITATGQRVTLRCSPRSGDLSVYWYQQSLDQGLQFLIQYYNGEERAKGNILERFSAQQFPDLHSELNLSSLELGDSALYFCASSRAGSEQYFGPGTRLTVT.

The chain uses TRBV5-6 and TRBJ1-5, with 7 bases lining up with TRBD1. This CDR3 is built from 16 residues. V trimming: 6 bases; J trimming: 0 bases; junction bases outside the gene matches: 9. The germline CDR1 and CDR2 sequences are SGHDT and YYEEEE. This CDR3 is CASTSGGPYSNQPQHF. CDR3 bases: TGTGCCAGCACATCAGGGGGGCCATATAGCAATCAGCCCCAGCATTTT. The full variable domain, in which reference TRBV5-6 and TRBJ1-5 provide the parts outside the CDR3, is DAGVTQSPTHLIKTRGQQVTLRCSPKSGHDTVSWYQQALGQGPQFIFQYYEEEERQRGNFPDRFSGHQFPNYSSELNVNALLLGDSALYLCASTSGGPYSNQPQHFGDGTRLSIL.

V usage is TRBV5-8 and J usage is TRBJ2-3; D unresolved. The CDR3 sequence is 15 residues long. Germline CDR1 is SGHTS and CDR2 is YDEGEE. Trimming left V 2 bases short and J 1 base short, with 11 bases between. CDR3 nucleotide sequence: TGTGCCAGCAGCTTTTGGCAGGCTCGCACAGATACGCAGTATTTT. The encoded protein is CASSFWQARTDTQYF. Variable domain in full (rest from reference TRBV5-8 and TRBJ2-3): EAGVTQSPTHLIKTRGQQATLRCSPISGHTSVYWYQQALGLGLQFLLWYDEGEERNRGNFPPRFSGRQFPNYSSELNVNALELEDSALYLCASSFWQARTDTQYFGPGTRLTVL.

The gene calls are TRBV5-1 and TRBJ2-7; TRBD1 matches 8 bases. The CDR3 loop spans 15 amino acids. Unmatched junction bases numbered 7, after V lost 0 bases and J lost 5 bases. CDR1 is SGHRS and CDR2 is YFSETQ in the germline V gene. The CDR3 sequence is CASSLGSGGFHEQYF. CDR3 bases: TGCGCCAGCAGCTTGGGTTCAGGGGGCTTTCACGAGCAGTACTTC.

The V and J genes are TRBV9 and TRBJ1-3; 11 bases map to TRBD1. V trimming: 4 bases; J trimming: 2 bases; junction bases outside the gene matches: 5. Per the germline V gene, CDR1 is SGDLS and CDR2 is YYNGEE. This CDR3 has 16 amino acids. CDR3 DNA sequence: TGTGCCAGCAGCCAGAAGGGACAGGGGGCTGGAAACACCATATATTTT. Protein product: CASSQKGQGAGNTIYF. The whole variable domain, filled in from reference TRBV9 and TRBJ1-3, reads DSGVTQTPKHLITATGQRVTLRCSPRSGDLSVYWYQQSLDQGLQFLIQYYNGEERAKGNILERFSAQQFPDLHSELNLSSLELGDSALYFCASSQKGQGAGNTIYFGEGSWLTVV.

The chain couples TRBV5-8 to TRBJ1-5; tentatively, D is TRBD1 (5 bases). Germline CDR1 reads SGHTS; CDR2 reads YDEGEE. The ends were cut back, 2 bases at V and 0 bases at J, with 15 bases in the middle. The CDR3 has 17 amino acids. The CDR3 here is CASSFAYQGYSNQPQHF. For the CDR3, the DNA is TGTGCCAGCAGCTTCGCCTATCAGGGTTATAGCAATCAGCCCCAGCATTTT.

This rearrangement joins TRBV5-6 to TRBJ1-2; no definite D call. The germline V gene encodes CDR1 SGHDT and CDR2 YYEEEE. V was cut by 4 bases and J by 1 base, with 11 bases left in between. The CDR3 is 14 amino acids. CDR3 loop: CASSRLDLNYGYTF. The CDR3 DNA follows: TGTGCCAGCAGCCGACTGGACCTTAACTATGGCTACACCTTC.

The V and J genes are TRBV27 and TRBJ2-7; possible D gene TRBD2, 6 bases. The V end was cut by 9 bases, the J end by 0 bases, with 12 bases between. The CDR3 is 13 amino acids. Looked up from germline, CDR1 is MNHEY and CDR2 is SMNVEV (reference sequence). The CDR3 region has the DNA TGTGCCAGTCTCGGGGGTAGCTCCTACGAGCAGTACTTC. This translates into CASLGGSSYEQYF.

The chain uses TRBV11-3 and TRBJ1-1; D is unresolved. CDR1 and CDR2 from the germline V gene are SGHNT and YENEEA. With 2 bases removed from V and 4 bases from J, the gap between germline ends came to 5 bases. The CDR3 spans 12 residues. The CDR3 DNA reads TGTGCCAGCAGCTTATGGGGCACTGAAGCTTTCTTT. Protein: CASSLWGTEAFF.

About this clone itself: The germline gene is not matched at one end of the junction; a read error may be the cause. CDR3 sequence (DNA): TGTGCTAGCAGCCTAACTGGGACAGCGGTCAAAATCTCCTCGAACGAGCAGTACTTC. This sequence encodes CASSLTGTAVKISSNEQYF. The gene calls are TRBV7-7 and TRBJ2-7, with 7 bases fitting TRBD1. The CDR3 is made up of 19 amino acids. CDR1 and CDR2 from the germline V gene are SSHAT and FNYEAQ (reference sequence).

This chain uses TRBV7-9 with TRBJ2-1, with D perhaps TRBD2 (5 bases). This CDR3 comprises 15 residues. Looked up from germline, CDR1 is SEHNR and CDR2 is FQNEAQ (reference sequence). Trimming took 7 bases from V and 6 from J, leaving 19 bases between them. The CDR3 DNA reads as TGTGCCAGCATCCCGCGGGCTAGCCGAGTCAATGAGCAGTTCTTC. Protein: CASIPRASRVNEQFF.

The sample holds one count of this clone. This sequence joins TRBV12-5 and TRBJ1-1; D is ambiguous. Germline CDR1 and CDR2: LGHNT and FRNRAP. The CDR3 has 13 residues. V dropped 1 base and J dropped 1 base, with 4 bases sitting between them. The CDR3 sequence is CASGLEWNTEAFF. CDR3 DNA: TGTGCTAGTGGTTTGGAGTGGAACACTGAAGCTTTCTTT.